Presented here are 26 T cell receptor beta chains from one specimen sequenced in a study of CXCR3-negative and CXCR3-positive naive CD8 T cells. cDNA libraries for TRB were generated by 5' RACE incorporating UMI labels. Following a re-call of the 5' RACE reads, TCRdb has one entry per CDR3 protein and lacks DNA. The table gives tens of thousands of distinct CDR3 sequences; the top ten clones make up 1.6% of it. The sample taken for sequencing was naive CXCR3- CD8+ T cells from blood. Subset here: CD45RO-CCR7+CD27+CD95- naive CD8+ T cells lacking CXCR3 (TNR3-). The source of these receptors is a human donor in good health. Some clones in this sample may be carry-over from other donors' samples.

The chain uses TRBV25-1 and TRBJ2-3; TCRdb indicates TRBD1, and absent DNA this call remains unverified. Germline lookup yields CDR1 MGHDK and CDR2 SYGVNS. CDR3 length: 15 amino acids. CDR3: CASSAPKQPTDTQYF.

The chain couples TRBV7-3 to TRBJ2-7; without DNA, the TCRdb call of TRBD1 cannot be checked. Germline values: CDR1 SGHTA, CDR2 FQGTGA. This CDR3 is 14 amino acids long. The CDR3 loop is CASSLTGANGEQYF.

This clonotype registers medium-sized by frequency. This chain connects TRBV7-9 to TRBJ2-1; TCRdb reports TRBD1, a call that lacks DNA to check it against. The germline CDR1 and CDR2 sequences are SEHNR and FQNEAQ (reference sequence). The CDR3 loop spans 13 amino acids. The CDR3 loop reads CASSSPDGNEQFF.

The chain is built from TRBV4-3 and TRBJ2-7; TCRdb designates TRBD1, a call that cannot be tested without DNA. This CDR3 is built from 15 residues. Germline-derived CDR1 and CDR2 are LGHNA and YSLEER. The CDR3 sequence: CASSQDFTGHDEQYF.

This sequence joins TRBV10-3 and TRBJ2-5; TCRdb names TRBD1, which stays unverified in the absence of DNA. Germline V gene data show CDR1 as ENHRY and CDR2 as SYGVKD. The CDR3 is 13 amino acids. CDR3 in amino acids: CAIRGDNQETQYF.

V gene TRBV7-6 combines with J gene TRBJ2-7. This CDR3 has 15 amino acids. Germline V gives CDR1 SGHVS, CDR2 FNYEAQ. The CDR3 sequence is CASSPTGSDYYEQYF.

This chain links TRBV29-1 with TRBJ1-1; TCRdb returns TRBD1, unconfirmable since there is no DNA. Looked up from germline, CDR1 is SQVTM and CDR2 is ANQGSEA. The CDR3 extends over 12 amino acids. The CDR3 reads CSVEGEKGEAFF.

The chain employs TRBV28 and TRBJ2-7. This CDR3 is 14 amino acids long. Germline lookup yields CDR1 MDHEN and CDR2 SYDVKM. CDR3 sequence: CASSLALGTYEQYF.

This rearrangement joins TRBV14 to TRBJ2-3; the TRBD2 assignment by TCRdb is unverifiable without DNA. This CDR3 comprises 15 residues. The V gene's germline CDR1 is SGHDN and CDR2 FVKESK. CDR3 in amino acids: CASSQTSGNTDTQYF.

The chain recombines TRBV4-1 with TRBJ2-2; lacking DNA, the TRBD2 call made by TCRdb goes unchecked. CDR3 length equals 15 residues. From germline, CDR1 is MGHRA and CDR2 YSYEKL. The CDR3: CATTSGGASAGELFF.

This chain uses TRBV29-1 with TRBJ2-1; TCRdb's assignment of TRBD2 cannot be checked, as there is no DNA. The V gene's germline CDR1 is SQVTM and CDR2 ANQGSEA. The CDR3 is 14 amino acids. CDR3: CSVAGGDIRNEQFF.

The chain recombines TRBV28 with TRBJ2-7; absent DNA, TCRdb's TRBD1 call cannot be checked. The CDR3 runs to 11 residues. The germline V gene encodes CDR1 MDHEN and CDR2 SYDVKM. The CDR3 reads CASPRGGEQYF.

The V call is TRBV7-2, the J call TRBJ2-5; the D call of TRBD2 rests on TCRdb alone, since no DNA is present to check it. This CDR3 region has 17 residues. Germline CDR1 and CDR2: SGHTA and FQGNSA. CDR3 residues: CASSLGSGRSPQETQYF.

The V gene is TRBV7-9, the J gene TRBJ2-7; TCRdb's D call, TRBD2, is unchecked because there is no DNA. The CDR3 sequence is 12 residues long. Per germline, CDR1 SEHNR and CDR2 FQNEAQ (reference sequence). CDR3 protein: CASRGPTYEQYF.

The J gene is TRBJ1-2, the V gene TRBV28. This CDR3 has 11 residues. CDR1 is MDHEN and CDR2 is SYDVKM in the germline V gene. Here the CDR3 reads CASINGYGYTF.

The V and J genes are TRBV11-2 and TRBJ2-5; TCRdb reports TRBD1, a call that lacks DNA to check it against. The CDR3 is 15 residues long. From germline, CDR1 is SGHAT and CDR2 FQNNGV. The CDR3 region is CASLPTGSTQETQYF.

V usage is TRBV20-1 and J usage is TRBJ2-1; the TCRdb call, TRBD2, lacks DNA for checking. The germline V gene encodes CDR1 DFQATT and CDR2 SNEGSKA (reference sequence). CDR3 size: 15 residues. The CDR3 here is CSARVGSGSYNEQFF.

The chain links TRBV6-5 to TRBJ2-1; TCRdb selects TRBD2, and the lack of DNA leaves this call unchecked. Germline CDR1 reads MNHEY; CDR2 reads SVGAGI. The CDR3 totals 14 residues. The chain's CDR3 is CASSESGVYNEQFF.

The genes are TRBV29-1 and TRBJ2-7; absent DNA, TCRdb's TRBD1 call cannot be checked. This CDR3 spans 14 amino acids. The germline gives CDR1 SQVTM, CDR2 ANQGSEA. This chain's CDR3 is CSVSGQGASYEQYF.

CDR3 in amino acids: CASTLNSGPYNEQFF. The chain links TRBV28 to TRBJ2-1; TCRdb indicates TRBD1, and absent DNA this call remains unverified. Germline CDR1 and CDR2: MDHEN and SYDVKM. The CDR3 contains 15 residues.

CDR3: CASSETEYRAYEQYF. The chain has TRBV6-1 and TRBJ2-7; TCRdb indicates TRBD1, and absent DNA this call remains unverified. CDR3 length equals 15 residues. The germline V gene has CDR1 MNHNS and CDR2 SASEGT.

This clonotype is identified as medium-sized from frequency. The chain uses TRBV7-7 and TRBJ2-1. Germline V gene sequence: CDR1 SSHAT, CDR2 FNYEAQ (reference sequence). There are 13 residues in the CDR3. This CDR3 is CASSLFDSWEQFF. Full variable domain (outside the CDR3, taken from reference TRBV7-7 and TRBJ2-1): GAGVSQSPRYKVTKRGQDVTLRCDPISSHATLYWYQQALGQGPEFLTYFNYEAQPDKSGLPSDRFSAERPEGSISTLTIQRTEQRDSAMYRCASSLFDSWEQFFGPGTRLTVL.

CDR3 amino acids: CAISMTGGDTQYF. V and J are TRBV10-3 and TRBJ2-3; TCRdb's assignment of TRBD1 cannot be checked, as there is no DNA. CDR1 is ENHRY, CDR2 SYGVKD, per germline. This CDR3 is 13 amino acids long.

The chain has TRBV29-1 and TRBJ2-5; TCRdb designates TRBD2, a call that cannot be tested without DNA. The CDR3 runs 13 residues. The germline CDR1 and CDR2 sequences are SQVTM and ANQGSEA. This CDR3 reads CSVEQGLAMVQYF.

The gene calls are TRBV11-2 and TRBJ1-5; there is no DNA to check the TCRdb D call of TRBD1. The CDR3 length is 14 residues. Germline V gene sequence: CDR1 SGHAT, CDR2 FQNNGV. The CDR3 loop reads CASSLTGGNQPQHF.

The CDR3: CASSLGSSYNEQFF. The V and J genes are TRBV7-6 and TRBJ2-1. The CDR3 extends over 14 amino acids. Germline values: CDR1 SGHVS, CDR2 FNYEAQ.